This entry describes one T cell receptor (beta chain). The data were taken from a study of T cell changes during pregnancy in multiple sclerosis. CDR3 length: 15 amino acids. Trimming pared 4 bases from V and 6 bases from J, leaving 13 bases between. Germline V lookup: CDR1 LGHNT, CDR2 FRNRAP. Generated by immunoSEQ multiplex PCR, the TCRdb table keeps only in-frame clones and is missing some. The profile shows around 55,000 clones, around 90% of them singletons. This receptor was taken from a female donor with multiple sclerosis, enrolled in a pregnancy study. This sequence joins TRBV12-5 and TRBJ1-6; the D gene is possibly TRBD1 (5 bases). Sequenced material: CD4+ T cells from peripheral blood mononuclear cells, taken in the first trimester of pregnancy. The CDR3 sequence: CASGWGEAINSPLHF. The CDR3 DNA follows: TGTGCTAGTGGTTGGGGGGAAGCGATTAATTCACCCCTCCACTTT.